A selection of T cell receptor beta chains follows, all from one sample in a study of neoadjuvant anti-PD-1 for oral cavity cancer. Clones were read by immunoSEQ multiplex PCR, and TCRdb kept only the in-frame ones, dropping some. The table lists approximately 15,000 clones, less than 80% of them singletons. The material was PBMCs, obtained before nivolumab (anti-PD-1) treatment. Receptor source: a person between 40 and 79 years old with oral cavity squamous cell carcinoma. Each CDR3 is given with its conserved first and last residue. The order of the fields is clone size, J gene, V gene, D gene, CDR3 DNA, CDR3 protein. A D gene is named only where the DNA matches it firmly. Not all rows give a size; the values are once, few, many and, for expanded clones, a class.

clone size: few; J gene: TRBJ2-7; V gene: TRBV5-4; D gene: -; CDR3 DNA: TGTGCCAGCAGCTTGGCGGGTGTCGCCTACGAGCAGTACTTC; CDR3 protein: CASSLAGVAYEQYF
clone size: -; J gene: TRBJ2-7; V gene: TRBV5-1; D gene: TRBD1; CDR3 DNA: TGCGCCAGCAGCGAAAACCAGGGGGCGCAGCGCGAGCAGTACTTC; CDR3 protein: CASSENQGAQREQYF
clone size: -; J gene: TRBJ2-7; V gene: TRBV4-1; D gene: -; CDR3 DNA: TGCGCCAGCAGCCAAGCCCCTCGGCACACACGAAACTATACCTACGAGCAGTACTTC; CDR3 protein: CASSQAPRHTRNYTYEQYF
clone size: -; J gene: TRBJ2-7; V gene: TRBV11-1; D gene: TRBD1; CDR3 DNA: TGTGCCAGCAGCTTAGGACCAGGGGGCAAGTACGAGCAGTACTTC; CDR3 protein: CASSLGPGGKYEQYF
clone size: -; J gene: TRBJ2-2; V gene: TRBV10-3; D gene: -; CDR3 DNA: TGTGCCATCAGCGGACAGTCCACCGGGGAGCTGTTTTTT; CDR3 protein: CAISGQSTGELFF
clone size: -; J gene: TRBJ2-1; V gene: TRBV11-2; D gene: -; CDR3 DNA: TGTGCCAGCAGTCCTAACCACAATGAGCAGTTCTTC; CDR3 protein: CASSPNHNEQFF
clone size: -; J gene: TRBJ2-1; V gene: TRBV2; D gene: TRBD2; CDR3 DNA: TGTGCCAGCAGTGTATCAGGACTAGCGCTAAATGAGCAGTTCTTC; CDR3 protein: CASSVSGLALNEQFF
clone size: -; J gene: TRBJ1-5; V gene: TRBV14; D gene: -; CDR3 DNA: TGTGCCAGCAGCCAACCCCGGGGGCCCCAGCATTTT; CDR3 protein: CASSQPRGPQHF
clone size: -; J gene: TRBJ1-1; V gene: TRBV12-2; D gene: -; CDR3 DNA: TGTGCAAGTCGCCCCCCCCGCAGCCTAAACACTGAAGCTTTCTTT; CDR3 protein: CASRPPRSLNTEAFF
clone size: -; J gene: TRBJ1-1; V gene: TRBV6-1; D gene: TRBD1; CDR3 DNA: TGTGCCAGCAGCTACAGGGGGCTTGGCACTGAAGCTTTCTTT; CDR3 protein: CASSYRGLGTEAFF
clone size: -; J gene: TRBJ2-5; V gene: TRBV7-9; D gene: TRBD1; CDR3 DNA: TGTGCCAGCAGCCTATCCGGGACAGTCCAAGAGACCCAGTACTTC; CDR3 protein: CASSLSGTVQETQYF
clone size: -; J gene: TRBJ2-7; V gene: TRBV7-6; D gene: -; CDR3 DNA: TGTGCCAGCAGCTTAGACGTATGGCGCCCCGAGCAGTACTTC; CDR3 protein: CASSLDVWRPEQYF
clone size: few; J gene: TRBJ1-1; V gene: TRBV5-6; D gene: -; CDR3 DNA: TGTGCCAGCAAGTTGAGGGAGGAAGCTTTCTTT; CDR3 protein: CASKLREEAFF
clone size: few; J gene: TRBJ2-1; V gene: TRBV6-1; D gene: TRBD1; CDR3 DNA: TGTGCCAGCAGTCAAGCGTCGGGACAGGGTGACAATGAGCAGTTCTTC; CDR3 protein: CASSQASGQGDNEQFF
clone size: -; J gene: TRBJ2-2; V gene: TRBV6-1; D gene: -; CDR3 DNA: TGTGCCAGCAGTCTGACAGGCTTGAACACCGGGGAGCTGTTTTTT; CDR3 protein: CASSLTGLNTGELFF
clone size: -; J gene: TRBJ1-1; V gene: TRBV30; D gene: -; CDR3 DNA: TGTGCCGGCGCGGAAGGGGGGAGCACTGAAGCTTTCTTT; CDR3 protein: CAGAEGGSTEAFF
clone size: -; J gene: TRBJ2-1; V gene: TRBV2; D gene: TRBD1; CDR3 DNA: TGTGCCAGCAGCGGGACAGGGGGGAATGAGCAGTTCTTC; CDR3 protein: CASSGTGGNEQFF
clone size: -; J gene: TRBJ2-1; V gene: TRBV5-1; D gene: TRBD2; CDR3 DNA: TGCGCCAGCAGCTGGGGCGGGACTAGCGGCAATGAGCAGTTCTTC; CDR3 protein: CASSWGGTSGNEQFF
clone size: once; J gene: TRBJ1-3; V gene: TRBV5-1; D gene: -; CDR3 DNA: TGCGCCAGCACCGTAGGCTCTGGAAACACCATATATTTT; CDR3 protein: CASTVGSGNTIYF
clone size: once; J gene: TRBJ2-7; V gene: TRBV19; D gene: TRBD2; CDR3 DNA: TGTGCCAGTAGTGCTAGCGGGACCTACGAGCAGTACTTC; CDR3 protein: CASSASGTYEQYF
clone size: -; J gene: TRBJ2-7; V gene: TRBV27; D gene: -; CDR3 DNA: TGTGCCAGCAGGGACAGAGGAACCTACGAGCAGTACTTC; CDR3 protein: CASRDRGTYEQYF
clone size: -; J gene: TRBJ2-5; V gene: TRBV5-5; D gene: TRBD1; CDR3 DNA: TGTGCCAGCAGCTTGGGCGACAGGGGGGATCAAGAGACCCAGTACTTC; CDR3 protein: CASSLGDRGDQETQYF
clone size: -; J gene: TRBJ2-5; V gene: TRBV7-8; D gene: -; CDR3 DNA: TGTGCCAGCAGCTTCATTTTAGAGCAAGAGACCCAGTACTTC; CDR3 protein: CASSFILEQETQYF
clone size: -; J gene: TRBJ1-2; V gene: TRBV6-5; D gene: -; CDR3 DNA: TGTGCCAGCAGCCTTTCACAGGGATGGGGCTACACCTTC; CDR3 protein: CASSLSQGWGYTF
clone size: -; J gene: TRBJ2-2; V gene: TRBV5-6; D gene: -; CDR3 DNA: TGTGCCAGCAGCCGCCCAAAGGGGAACACCGGGGAGCTGTTTTTT; CDR3 protein: CASSRPKGNTGELFF
clone size: -; J gene: TRBJ2-7; V gene: TRBV30; D gene: -; CDR3 DNA: TGTGCCTGGAGTGTGGGACGGGGATCCCCCTACGAGCAGTACTTC; CDR3 protein: CAWSVGRGSPYEQYF
clone size: -; J gene: TRBJ2-2; V gene: TRBV29-1; D gene: TRBD1; CDR3 DNA: TGCAGCGTCTTCTTCGGACAGGACACCGGGGAGCTGTTTTTT; CDR3 protein: CSVFFGQDTGELFF
clone size: -; J gene: TRBJ2-3; V gene: TRBV5-1; D gene: -; CDR3 DNA: TGCGCCAGCAGCTTGGGCAGGGTGGTAGATACGCAGTATTTT; CDR3 protein: CASSLGRVVDTQYF
clone size: -; J gene: TRBJ2-2; V gene: TRBV5-1; D gene: -; CDR3 DNA: TGCGCCAGCAGCTTGGACTGGAACACCGGGGAGCTGTTTTTT; CDR3 protein: CASSLDWNTGELFF
clone size: -; J gene: TRBJ2-1; V gene: TRBV11-2; D gene: TRBD2; CDR3 DNA: TGTGCCAGCAGCTTAAGCGGGTCTAGCGGTCAGCAGTTCTTC; CDR3 protein: CASSLSGSSGQQFF
clone size: -; J gene: TRBJ2-1; V gene: TRBV11-2; D gene: TRBD2; CDR3 DNA: TGTGCCAGCAGCTTAGATCGGACTAGCGGGAGGCCACACAATGAGCAGTTCTTC; CDR3 protein: CASSLDRTSGRPHNEQFF
clone size: -; J gene: TRBJ1-1; V gene: TRBV13; D gene: TRBD1; CDR3 DNA: TGTGCCAGCAGTTGGGGGACAGGGGGGGACCTTGGCACTGAAGCTTTCTTT; CDR3 protein: CASSWGTGGDLGTEAFF
clone size: -; J gene: TRBJ2-3; V gene: TRBV6-1; D gene: -; CDR3 DNA: TGTGCCAGCAGTGAAGCGCTGGGTTCAGGCACAGATACGCAGTATTTT; CDR3 protein: CASSEALGSGTDTQYF
clone size: -; J gene: TRBJ2-3; V gene: TRBV19; D gene: -; CDR3 DNA: TGTGCCAGTAGAGGCGGCACAGATACGCAGTATTTT; CDR3 protein: CASRGGTDTQYF
clone size: -; J gene: TRBJ1-4; V gene: TRBV6-5; D gene: -; CDR3 DNA: TGTGCCAACTACAAAAATGAAAAACTGTTTTTT; CDR3 protein: CANYKNEKLFF
clone size: -; J gene: TRBJ2-4; V gene: TRBV5-6; D gene: -; CDR3 DNA: TGTGCCAGCAGCTTGCTTTTGAAAAACATTCAGTACTTC; CDR3 protein: CASSLLLKNIQYF
clone size: -; J gene: TRBJ2-5; V gene: TRBV4-2; D gene: -; CDR3 DNA: TGTGCCAGCAGCCAAGTTCCGGGAGTAGAGACCCAGTACTTC; CDR3 protein: CASSQVPGVETQYF
clone size: few; J gene: TRBJ1-5; V gene: TRBV6-6; D gene: -; CDR3 DNA: TGTGCCAGCAGTTACGAGGGATCAGGGCAGCCCCAGCATTTT; CDR3 protein: CASSYEGSGQPQHF
clone size: -; J gene: TRBJ2-1; V gene: TRBV5-1; D gene: TRBD2; CDR3 DNA: TGCGCCAGCATCGAACACGCGGGAGTTGGTGGTAGTGAGCAGTTCTTC; CDR3 protein: CASIEHAGVGGSEQFF
clone size: -; J gene: TRBJ2-7; V gene: TRBV6-5; D gene: -; CDR3 DNA: TGTGCCAGCAGTTACTCTGCGGAAGGGGGGTACGAGCAGTACTTC; CDR3 protein: CASSYSAEGGYEQYF
clone size: -; J gene: TRBJ2-7; V gene: TRBV5-1; D gene: -; CDR3 DNA: TGCGCCAGCAGCTTGAGGTGGGACGAGCAGTACTTC; CDR3 protein: CASSLRWDEQYF
clone size: -; J gene: TRBJ2-3; V gene: TRBV4-1; D gene: -; CDR3 DNA: TGCGCCAGCAGCCAAGATCTCCCAGGGGCCGGAGATACGCAGTATTTT; CDR3 protein: CASSQDLPGAGDTQYF
clone size: -; J gene: TRBJ1-2; V gene: TRBV19; D gene: TRBD1; CDR3 DNA: TGTGCCAGTACTAAGGACAGGGGGAACTATGGCTACACCTTC; CDR3 protein: CASTKDRGNYGYTF
clone size: -; J gene: TRBJ1-1; V gene: TRBV5-1; D gene: -; CDR3 DNA: TGCGCCAGCAGCTTGCAAGAGGGCACTGAAGCTTTCTTT; CDR3 protein: CASSLQEGTEAFF
clone size: -; J gene: TRBJ2-5; V gene: TRBV6-1; D gene: TRBD1; CDR3 DNA: TGTGCCAGCACTTTCACCAGGGGGGAGACCCAGTACTTC; CDR3 protein: CASTFTRGETQYF
clone size: -; J gene: TRBJ2-5; V gene: TRBV7-7; D gene: -; CDR3 DNA: TGTGCTAGCAGCTTAGACTACACCGCGGAGACCCAGTACTTC; CDR3 protein: CASSLDYTAETQYF
clone size: -; J gene: TRBJ2-3; V gene: TRBV6-1; D gene: -; CDR3 DNA: TGTGCCAGCAGTGTTACGCTTTCCAGCACAGATACGCAGTATTTT; CDR3 protein: CASSVTLSSTDTQYF
clone size: -; J gene: TRBJ1-4; V gene: TRBV28; D gene: TRBD1; CDR3 DNA: TGTGCCAGCAGTCCTCAGGGGGGACGGAATGAAAAACTGTTTTTT; CDR3 protein: CASSPQGGRNEKLFF
clone size: -; J gene: TRBJ2-2; V gene: TRBV6-1; D gene: TRBD2; CDR3 DNA: TGTGCCAGCAGTGAATTGGTCGGTGGGACTAGCTCCTCCGGGGAGCTGTTTTTT; CDR3 protein: CASSELVGGTSSSGELFF
clone size: -; J gene: TRBJ2-7; V gene: TRBV5-1; D gene: TRBD2; CDR3 DNA: TGCGCCAGCAGGGCGGGAGAAGCCTACGAGCAGTACTTC; CDR3 protein: CASRAGEAYEQYF
clone size: few; J gene: TRBJ1-3; V gene: TRBV10-2; D gene: -; CDR3 DNA: TGCGCCAGCAGTGATCAGGGAAACACCATATATTTT; CDR3 protein: CASSDQGNTIYF
clone size: -; J gene: TRBJ1-2; V gene: TRBV9; D gene: -; CDR3 DNA: TGTGCCAGCAGCGTACACAAGGTTGGACAGATCGATGGCTACACCTTC; CDR3 protein: CASSVHKVGQIDGYTF
clone size: -; J gene: TRBJ2-2; V gene: TRBV10-1; D gene: -; CDR3 DNA: TGCGCCAGCAGTGCCCGGTTTACCGGGGAGCTGTTTTTT; CDR3 protein: CASSARFTGELFF